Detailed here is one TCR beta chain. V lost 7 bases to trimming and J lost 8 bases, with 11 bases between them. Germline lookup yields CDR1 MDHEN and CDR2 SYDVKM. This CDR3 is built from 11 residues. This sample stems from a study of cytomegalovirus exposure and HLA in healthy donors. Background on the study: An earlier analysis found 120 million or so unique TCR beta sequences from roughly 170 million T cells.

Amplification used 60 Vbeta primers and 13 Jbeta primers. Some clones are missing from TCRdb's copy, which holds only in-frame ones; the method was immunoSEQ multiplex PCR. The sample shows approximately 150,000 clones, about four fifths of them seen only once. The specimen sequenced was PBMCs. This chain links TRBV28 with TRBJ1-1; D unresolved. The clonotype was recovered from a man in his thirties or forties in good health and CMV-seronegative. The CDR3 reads CASKTRDEAFF. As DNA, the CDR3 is TGTGCCAGCAAGACTCGTGACGAAGCTTTCTTT.